Shown below are 19 T cell receptor beta chains from a single sample sequenced in a study of blood T cell repertoires in COVID-19. Profiling relied on immunoSEQ multiplex PCR, and the TCRdb table lists in-frame clones only, not all of them. The profile shows about 210,000 clones, 80% to 90% of them singletons. Sequences were obtained from peripheral blood. The source of these receptors is a woman between 50 and 59 years old with acute or convalescent COVID-19.

The chain employs TRBV30 and TRBJ1-5; no reliable D call. The ends were cut back, 2 bases at V and 7 bases at J, with 12 bases in the middle. Germline CDR1 is GTSNPN and CDR2 is SVGIG (reference sequence). The CDR3 is made up of 13 amino acids. Here the CDR3 DNA reads TGTGCCTGGAGTAAGGGAGGCCGGCAGCCCCAGCATTTT. Translated, it gives CAWSKGGRQPQHF.

The chain has TRBV29-1 and TRBJ2-3, with TRBD1 as a possible D gene (6 bases). V was trimmed by 7 bases and J by 10 bases, leaving 15 bases between them. The CDR3 covers 11 residues. Germline V gene sequence: CDR1 SQVTM, CDR2 ANQGSEA. This chain's CDR3 is CSGYRDGAQYF. The DNA of the CDR3 is TGCAGCGGGTACAGGGACGGGGCGCAGTATTTT.

This clone came up once. The chain has TRBV3-1 (or the pseudogene TRBV3-2) and TRBJ2-7; D remains ambiguous. Germline loops: CDR1 LGHDT, CDR2 YNNKEL (reference sequence). Trimming cost V 2 bases and J 0 bases, with 14 bases left between them. The CDR3 covers 16 residues. The CDR3 coding sequence is TGTGCCAGCAGCCAAAAAGGTGGCAGGAACTCCTACGAGCAGTACTTC. It is translated as CASSQKGGRNSYEQYF.

The rearrangement joins TRBV30 to TRBJ2-1, with 11 nucleotides matching TRBD1. The CDR3 totals 14 residues. The germline gives CDR1 GTSNPN, CDR2 SVGIG (reference sequence). With 2 bases clipped from V and 6 bases from J, the junction kept 3 bases outside the gene matches. In DNA form, the CDR3 reads TGTGCCTGGAGTAGGGGACAGGGGGGCAATGAGCAGTTCTTC. Protein: CAWSRGQGGNEQFF. Full variable domain (missing parts from reference TRBV30 and TRBJ2-1): SQTIHQWPATLVQPVGSPLSLECTVEGTSNPNLYWYRQAAGRGLQLLFYSVGIGQISSEVPQNLSASRPQDRQFILSSKKLLLSDSGFYLCAWSRGQGGNEQFFGPGTRLTVL.

The genes are TRBV12-3 or TRBV12-4 and TRBJ2-7; a weak D match, TRBD2 (6 bases). CDR3 length: 13 residues. Trimming left V 1 base short and J 4 bases short, with 8 bases between. The CDR3: CASSLGSGYEQYF. CDR3 sequence (DNA): TGTGCCAGCAGTTTAGGTAGCGGTTACGAGCAGTACTTC.

V is TRBV19 and J is TRBJ1-1; D may be TRBD1 (5 bases). Germline V gene sequence: CDR1 LNHDA, CDR2 SQIVND (reference sequence). CDR3 length: 14 amino acids. Trimming removed 1 base at V and 5 bases at J, with 11 bases between. CDR3 DNA: TGTGCCAGTAGTATAGCTTGGCGGGGGACTGAAGCTTTCTTT. Translating gives CASSIAWRGTEAFF. Filled out from reference TRBV19 and TRBJ1-1, the complete variable domain reads DGGITQSPKYLFRKEGQNVTLSCEQNLNHDAMYWYRQDPGQGLRLIYYSQIVNDFQKGDIAEGYSVSREKKESFPLTVTSAQKNPTAFYLCASSIAWRGTEAFFGQGTRLTVV.

This rearrangement joins TRBV6-4 to TRBJ2-3; no clear D. With 3 bases removed from V and 1 base from J, the gap between germline ends came to 11 bases. The CDR3 has 15 amino acids. CDR1 MRHNA and CDR2 SNTAGT come from the germline V gene. The CDR3 protein is CASSEGGSRTDTQYF. DNA for the CDR3: TGTGCCAGCAGTGAAGGCGGCAGTCGCACAGATACGCAGTATTTT.

The chain employs TRBV9 and TRBJ2-7; the D gene is possibly TRBD2 (5 bases). The CDR3 has 17 residues. The germline V gene has CDR1 SGDLS and CDR2 YYNGEE. V lost 0 bases to trimming and J lost 4 bases, with 20 bases between them. The CDR3 nucleotides read TGTGCCAGCAGCGTAGGCCTCAAGGGTGGGAGTCTATACGAGCAGTACTTC. Translation: CASSVGLKGGSLYEQYF.

CDR3 nucleotide sequence: TGTGCCAGCAGTTTATCACCCGGGACTCTCACAGATACGCAGTATTTT. Amino acid sequence: CASSLSPGTLTDTQYF. The J gene is TRBJ2-3, the V gene TRBV28, with a possible D match to TRBD2 (6 bases). The germline V gene encodes CDR1 MDHEN and CDR2 SYDVKM. There are 16 residues in the CDR3. Trimming pared 1 base from V and 2 bases from J, leaving 13 bases between.

The gene calls are TRBV7-3 and TRBJ2-7; unclear D gene. The CDR3 length is 15 residues. Trimming stripped 1 base from V and 6 bases from J, with 16 bases between. CDR1 and CDR2 (germline): SGHTA, FQGTGA. The CDR3, as DNA: TGTGCCAGCAGCTTAAATTCGGCAGGCCTGGGCGAGCAGTACTTC. Its translation: CASSLNSAGLGEQYF.

This clone was seen only a few times. V usage is TRBV29-1 and J usage is TRBJ2-1; D might be TRBD2 (6 bases). The CDR3 totals 15 residues. Deletions cut 6 bases from V and 4 bases from J, with 19 bases between. Germline CDR1 is SQVTM and CDR2 is ANQGSEA. In nucleotides, the CDR3 is TGCAGCGTGGGGACCCCCGGGACTTCGTACAATGAGCAGTTCTTC. As protein: CSVGTPGTSYNEQFF.

The chain links TRBV6-2 or TRBV6-3 to TRBJ2-7, with 12 bases fitting TRBD1. CDR1 and CDR2 from the germline V gene are MNHEY and SVGEGT. Trimming at V came to 5 bases and at J to 12 bases, leaving 11 bases not matched to a gene. The CDR3 has 14 residues. The DNA of the CDR3 is TGTGCCAGCAGTCCCGGGACAGGGGGCTCAAGGAGGTACTTC. This encodes CASSPGTGGSRRYF.

In its sample, this clone was seen once. The gene calls are TRBV5-1 and TRBJ2-7; TRBD1 matches at 8 bases. The CDR3 consists of 16 residues. Germline values: CDR1 SGHRS, CDR2 YFSETQ. Unmatched junction bases numbered 11, after V lost 4 bases and J lost 2 bases. The CDR3 protein is CASSRDRGYPTYEQYF. As DNA, the CDR3 is TGCGCCAGCAGCCGTGACAGGGGCTACCCGACCTACGAGCAGTACTTC.

This clone was recorded a few times. The genes are TRBV12-3 or TRBV12-4 and TRBJ1-1; maybe TRBD1 (5 bases). There are 12 residues in the CDR3. The V end was cut by 5 bases, the J end by 10 bases, with 14 bases between. The CDR3 DNA sequence: TGTGCCAGCAGTCCTTGGGGGGAGGGAGCTTTCTTT. Its protein is CASSPWGEGAFF.

The chain couples TRBV6-1 to TRBJ2-5; no definite D call. V lost 3 bases and J 5 bases, leaving 19 bases between the germline ends. This CDR3 contains 16 residues. CDR1 MNHNS and CDR2 SASEGT come from the germline V gene. The CDR3: CASSDQRWSEVETQYF. CDR3 coding DNA: TGTGCCAGCAGTGATCAAAGGTGGTCCGAGGTGGAGACCCAGTACTTC.

This sequence joins TRBV15 and TRBJ1-1; 7 bases are a match to TRBD1. The CDR3 sequence is 16 residues long. Germline CDR1 is LNHNV and CDR2 is YYDKDF (reference sequence). J gave up 6 bases and V 1 base, and 11 bases lay outside the gene matches. The CDR3 coding sequence is TGTGCCACCAGCAGAGGTCGGCGACAGGGAATCCCTGAAGCTTTCTTT. As protein: CATSRGRRQGIPEAFF.

This clone was seen once. V is TRBV19 and J is TRBJ2-1, with 8 nucleotides matching TRBD2. V trimming: 5 bases; J trimming: 3 bases; junction bases outside the gene matches: 6. The germline CDR1 and CDR2 sequences are LNHDA and SQIVND (reference sequence). The CDR3 totals 15 residues. CDR3 sequence (DNA): TGTGCCAGTAGTCCGACGACTAGCGTCTACAATGAGCAGTTCTTC. Its translation is CASSPTTSVYNEQFF.

The chain carries TRBV19 and TRBJ2-1; TRBD1 might be the D (8 bases). Between the trimmed V and J ends, which lost 7 bases and 0 bases, there was a span of 22 bases. Germline values: CDR1 LNHDA, CDR2 SQIVND (reference sequence). The CDR3 runs to 18 residues. The CDR3 sequence: CASMQHRGGRSSYNEQFF. In DNA form, the CDR3 reads TGTGCCAGTATGCAACACAGGGGGGGTAGGTCCTCCTACAATGAGCAGTTCTTC. Variable domain in full (rest from reference TRBV19 and TRBJ2-1): DGGITQSPKYLFRKEGQNVTLSCEQNLNHDAMYWYRQDPGQGLRLIYYSQIVNDFQKGDIAEGYSVSREKKESFPLTVTSAQKNPTAFYLCASMQHRGGRSSYNEQFFGPGTRLTVL.

The chain employs TRBV5-1 and TRBJ2-3, with TRBD2 matching over 9 bases. Germline V gives CDR1 SGHRS, CDR2 YFSETQ. J gave up 6 bases and V 2 bases, and 10 bases lay outside the gene matches. This CDR3 spans 16 amino acids. The CDR3 protein is CASSFSGSGRMDTQYF. CDR3 coding DNA: TGCGCCAGCAGCTTTAGCGGGAGTGGTCGGATGGATACGCAGTATTTT.